This T cell receptor beta chain was obtained from a study of Graves' ophthalmopathy and Graves' hyperthyroidism. This clonotype was detected only once. The sequenced template was RNA, covering the TCR beta CDR3 region. First-round RT-PCR employed HTBI primers, with a second-round multiplex PCR after it. TCRdb recomputed calls from the multiplex PCR reads with MiXCR, one row per CDR3 protein. The sample includes 30,000 to 50,000 distinct CDR3 sequences, roughly 50% of them seen just once. Sequenced input: peripheral blood. The sequence was obtained from an adult woman with stable Graves' hyperthyroidism.

Written as DNA, the CDR3 is TGCAGTGCCAGGATGACTAGCGGGAGGTTCGACGAGCAGTACTTC. This gives the protein CSARMTSGRFDEQYF. V usage is TRBV20-1 and J usage is TRBJ2-7; 13 bases agree with TRBD2. V trimming: 6 bases; J trimming: 5 bases; junction bases outside the gene matches: 10. The CDR3 has 15 amino acids. The germline CDR1 and CDR2 sequences are DFQATT and SNEGSKA (reference sequence).